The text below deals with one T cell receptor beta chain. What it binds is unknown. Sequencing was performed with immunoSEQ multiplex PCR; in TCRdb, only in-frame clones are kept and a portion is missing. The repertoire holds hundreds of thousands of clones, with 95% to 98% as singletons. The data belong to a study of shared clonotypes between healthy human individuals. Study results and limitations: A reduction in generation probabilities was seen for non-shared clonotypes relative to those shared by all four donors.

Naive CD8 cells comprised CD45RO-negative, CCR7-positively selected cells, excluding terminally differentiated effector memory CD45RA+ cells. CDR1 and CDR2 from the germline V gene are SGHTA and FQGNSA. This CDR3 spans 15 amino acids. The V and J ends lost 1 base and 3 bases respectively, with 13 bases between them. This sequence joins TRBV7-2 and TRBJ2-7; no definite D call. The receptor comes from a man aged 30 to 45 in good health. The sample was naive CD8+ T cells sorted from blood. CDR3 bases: TGTGCCAGCAGCTTAGAATCAATAAGGCGCTACGAGCAGTACTTC. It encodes CASSLESIRRYEQYF.